This is a list of T cell receptor beta chains from one sample in a study of T cells in Graves' hyperthyroidism and ophthalmopathy. TCRdb ran MiXCR on the multiplex PCR reads and lists one entry per CDR3 protein. The table records about 840,000 distinct CDR3 sequences, 35% to 45% of them present only once. The sample was blood. These receptors were taken from a man younger than 35 with Graves' hyperthyroidism. The CDR3 runs from the conserved cysteine through the conserved F or W. The order of the fields is J gene, D gene, V gene, clone size, CDR3 protein, CDR3 DNA. D genes are given only for firm matches. Size is omitted from some rows. Given values are once, few, many or a class for expanded clones.

j_gene: TRBJ1-1
d_gene: .
v_gene: TRBV20-1
abundance: .
CDR3aa: CSAVTGNTEAFF
CDR3nt: TGCAGTGCTGTCACCGGAAACACTGAAGCTTTCTTT

j_gene: TRBJ1-4
d_gene: .
v_gene: TRBV6-5
abundance: .
CDR3aa: CASSYGGGGYEKLFF
CDR3nt: TGTGCCAGCAGTTACGGGGGCGGAGGATATGAAAAACTGTTTTTT

j_gene: TRBJ1-1
d_gene: .
v_gene: TRBV15
abundance: many
CDR3aa: CATSRDRGPDEAFF
CDR3nt: TGTGCCACCAGCAGAGATCGGGGGCCAGATGAAGCTTTCTTT

j_gene: TRBJ1-1
d_gene: .
v_gene: TRBV9
abundance: .
CDR3aa: CASSQDPVRGEAFF
CDR3nt: TGTGCCAGCAGCCAAGATCCCGTGAGGGGAGAAGCTTTCTTT

j_gene: TRBJ2-6
d_gene: .
v_gene: TRBV7-2
abundance: .
CDR3aa: CASSLEAMTTFSGANVLTF
CDR3nt: TGTGCCAGCAGCTTAGAGGCGATGACGACATTCTCTGGGGCCAACGTCCTGACTTTC

j_gene: TRBJ2-1
d_gene: TRBD2
v_gene: TRBV19
abundance: .
CDR3aa: CASRAGGEQFF
CDR3nt: TGTGCCAGTCGTGCGGGGGGGGAGCAGTTCTTC

j_gene: TRBJ2-2
d_gene: .
v_gene: TRBV14
abundance: .
CDR3aa: CASSLIGPGELLF
CDR3nt: TGTGCCAGCAGCTTGATCGGTCCCGGGGAGCTGCTTTTT

j_gene: TRBJ1-1
d_gene: TRBD1
v_gene: TRBV19
abundance: many
CDR3aa: CASRAHGTGGTEAFF
CDR3nt: TGTGCCAGTAGGGCCCACGGGACAGGGGGCACTGAAGCTTTCTTT

j_gene: TRBJ1-1
d_gene: TRBD1
v_gene: TRBV19
abundance: .
CDR3aa: CASSTPGTGDTEAFF
CDR3nt: TGTGCCAGTAGTACCCCCGGGACAGGGGACACTGAAGCTTTCTTT

j_gene: TRBJ1-6
d_gene: TRBD1
v_gene: TRBV5-1
abundance: many
CDR3aa: CASSSSTGRVNSPLHF
CDR3nt: TGCGCCAGCAGCTCATCGACAGGGAGGGTCAATTCACCCCTCCACTTT

j_gene: TRBJ1-1
d_gene: .
v_gene: TRBV25-1
abundance: .
CDR3aa: CASSDSLRYTEAFF
CDR3nt: TGTGCCAGCAGTGATTCCCTCCGGTACACTGAAGCTTTCTTT

j_gene: TRBJ1-2
d_gene: TRBD1
v_gene: TRBV20-1
abundance: .
CDR3aa: CSAADRGNYGYTF
CDR3nt: TGCAGTGCCGCGGACAGGGGTAACTATGGCTACACCTTC

j_gene: TRBJ1-1
d_gene: .
v_gene: TRBV7-9
abundance: .
CDR3aa: CASSQEPGSTEAFF
CDR3nt: TGCGCCAGCAGCCAAGAACCGGGGAGCACTGAAGCTTTCTTT

j_gene: TRBJ1-2
d_gene: .
v_gene: TRBV5-4
abundance: .
CDR3aa: CASSLPGEGGYTF
CDR3nt: TGTGCCAGCAGCTTACCAGGGGAGGGTGGCTACACCTTC

j_gene: TRBJ1-1
d_gene: TRBD1
v_gene: TRBV5-6
abundance: many
CDR3aa: CASLGQGYTEAFF
CDR3nt: TGTGCCAGCCTGGGACAGGGGTACACTGAAGCTTTCTTT

j_gene: TRBJ1-5
d_gene: TRBD1
v_gene: TRBV10-2
abundance: .
CDR3aa: CATRDSSNSNQPQHF
CDR3nt: TGCGCCACCCGGGACAGCTCAAATAGCAATCAGCCCCAGCATTTT

j_gene: TRBJ1-5
d_gene: TRBD1
v_gene: TRBV6-6
abundance: once
CDR3aa: CASSWGLRDRANQPQHF
CDR3nt: TGTGCCAGCAGTTGGGGACTCCGGGACAGGGCCAATCAGCCCCAGCATTTT

j_gene: TRBJ2-7
d_gene: .
v_gene: TRBV9
abundance: few
CDR3aa: CASSVAKGLIEQYF
CDR3nt: TGTGCCAGCAGCGTAGCTAAGGGTTTGATCGAGCAGTACTTC

j_gene: TRBJ2-5
d_gene: TRBD2
v_gene: TRBV12-3/TRBV12-4
abundance: .
CDR3aa: CASSSYAGLVGSVETQYF
CDR3nt: TGTGCCAGCAGTTCATACGCGGGACTAGTAGGATCTGTGGAGACCCAGTACTTC

j_gene: TRBJ2-7
d_gene: .
v_gene: TRBV2
abundance: few
CDR3aa: CASSEPGGPYEQYF
CDR3nt: TGTGCCAGCAGTGAACCGGGCGGACCTTACGAGCAGTACTTC

j_gene: TRBJ1-2
d_gene: TRBD1
v_gene: TRBV7-9
abundance: .
CDR3aa: CASSAIQSDREDGYTF
CDR3nt: TGTGCCAGCAGCGCTATACAGTCGGACAGGGAAGATGGCTACACCTTC

j_gene: TRBJ1-5
d_gene: .
v_gene: TRBV24-1
abundance: many
CDR3aa: CATSDWRSNQPQHF
CDR3nt: TGTGCCACCAGTGATTGGAGAAGCAATCAGCCCCAGCATTTT

j_gene: TRBJ2-4
d_gene: TRBD2
v_gene: TRBV20-1
abundance: .
CDR3aa: CSAPLSSGRVLAKNIQYF
CDR3nt: TGCAGTGCCCCTCTTTCTAGCGGGAGGGTCCTAGCCAAAAACATTCAGTACTTC